The 5 T cell receptor beta chains below all came from one sample that was sequenced in a study of tumor and adjacent non-tumor tissue in lung cancer (dated by TCRdb to the late 2010s). Bulk unsorted tissue served as the source for RNA extraction, and RNA quality was assessed using a NanoDrop ND-1000 and an Agilent 2100. The normal lung samples consisted of distant non-tumor tissue collected more than 3 cm from the tumor edge. The library was made by multiplex PCR. Sequencing relied on an Illumina HiSeq 2500. TCRbeta libraries were built by three rounds of nested PCR using primers (Table S4), following protocols modified from ARM-PCR. Using fastp trimming at Q25 and MiXCR clonotype assembly, TCRdb reanalyzed the public sequencing data and kept in-frame beta chains. Entries that share a CDR3 protein sequence are merged under the most common genes and DNA. The sample has 50,000 or so distinct CDR3 sequences on record, about 80% of them singletons. Jointly, the top ten make up around 25% of the sample.

Sequencing was done on a sample of distant non-tumor lung tissue. The receptor set was obtained from a woman between 55 and 75 years old with non-small cell lung cancer.

The chain links TRBV20-1 to TRBJ2-4; a possible D gene is TRBD1 (7 bases). The tail of the sequence fits TRBJ2-1 better, so the J call may be wrong. Per the germline V gene, CDR1 is DFQATT and CDR2 is SNEGSKA (reference sequence). The CDR3 runs 15 residues. The CDR3 protein is CSSPGGTPSKNIQFF. For the CDR3, the DNA is TGCAGTTCCCCAGGGGGGACCCCATCCAAAAACATTCAGTTCTTC.

This clonotype occurred once. V gene TRBV29-1 combines with J gene TRBJ1-1, with TRBD1 identical over 7 bases. The length of the CDR3 is 12 residues. Germline CDR1 and CDR2: SQVTM and ANQGSEA. Trimming cost V 3 bases and J 6 bases; bases outside gene matches: 4. The CDR3 DNA reads TGCAGCGTTGAGCAGGGGGACGCTGAAGCTTTCTTT. Protein: CSVEQGDAEAFF.

Turning to this clonotype: One junction end disagrees with the germline gene, perhaps due to a read error. The J gene is TRBJ2-5, the V gene TRBV12-3 or TRBV12-4, with 7 bases that match TRBD2. The CDR3 consists of 15 residues. Here the CDR3 DNA reads TGTGCCAGCAGTCCCGACGGCGGGAGTGGGGAGATCCGGCACTTC. Protein: CASSPDGGSGEIRHF.

Only a few counts were recorded for this clonotype. The chain is built from TRBV7-3 and TRBJ2-5; D remains ambiguous. The CDR3 runs to 13 residues. CDR1 and CDR2 from the germline V gene are SGHTA and FQGTGA. V lost 3 bases and J 3 bases, leaving 8 bases between the germline ends. The CDR3 bases are TGTGCCAGCAGCTTTTTACCCGAAGAGACCCAGTACTTC. Protein sequence: CASSFLPEETQYF.

A word on this clonotype: At one end, the junction sequence differs from germline, possibly due to a read error. The chain has TRBV11-3 and TRBJ2-2; TRBD1 aligns across 7 bases. Germline V gives CDR1 SGHNT, CDR2 YENEEA. There are 15 residues in the CDR3. The CDR3 spells CASSLTGTVGEELFF. The CDR3 nucleotides are TGTGCCAGCAGCCTCACCGGGACAGTGGGCGAGGAGCTCTTTTTT.